Sequencing of this T cell receptor (beta chain) was carried out in a study of cytomegalovirus exposure and HLA in healthy donors. Findings of the study overall: HLA alleles showed associations with 15,000 to 20,000 TCR beta sequences in a later analysis, at a 0.05 false discovery rate.

In regard to this clone: Its antigen remains unidentified.

PCR used 60 Vbeta primers and 13 Jbeta primers. Profiling relied on immunoSEQ multiplex PCR, and the TCRdb table lists in-frame clones only, not all of them. The table includes over 85,000 clones, just over 75% detected once. The germline V gene has CDR1 SGHVS and CDR2 FQNEAQ. CDR3 length equals 13 residues. V was shortened by 8 bases and J by 7 bases, with 15 bases between the two germline ends. The receptor was derived from a man aged 25 to 45 in good health and CMV-seropositive. Sequences were obtained from PBMCs. This chain links TRBV7-8 with TRBJ2-1; D not resolved. The CDR3 spells CASFAAPTNEQFF. CDR3 coding DNA: TGTGCCAGCTTTGCGGCACCGACGAATGAGCAGTTCTTC.